Listed below are T cell receptor beta chains from one sample, sequenced in a study of T cell changes during pregnancy in multiple sclerosis. Sequenced by immunoSEQ multiplex PCR; TCRdb stores in-frame clones only, minus some. The data show 28,000 or so clones, with around nine tenths seen just once and 6% to 6.5% held by the top ten. Specimen: CD8+ T cells from peripheral blood mononuclear cells, collected before pregnancy. The receptors were sampled from a female donor with multiple sclerosis, enrolled in a pregnancy study. Both conserved end residues are part of each CDR3.

V | CDR3
TRBV7-6 | CASSLAGGAREQYF
TRBV28 | CAVVPGLASFHEQFF
TRBV5-6 | CASSWGSGRQETQYF
TRBV5-6 | CASSLATSGGPGDTQYF
TRBV2 | CASVSGYEQYF
TRBV10-3 | CAISEAGTYEQYF
TRBV5-4 | CASSLALAGGYEQYF
TRBV6-5 | CASSLLAGGYNEQFF
TRBV6-4 | CASSPQGGEYNEQFF
TRBV5-1 | CASSLGQDYGYTF
TRBV13 | CASSPGTGNGIPYF
TRBV6-4 | CASSDDRETDTQYF
TRBV6-6 | CASSSAGDYGYTF
TRBV27 | CASIVDPGGWNTEAFF
TRBV4-3 | CASSFMGVGGVNTEAFF
TRBV5-1 | CASSEGARAKNIQYF
TRBV7-3 | CASSLGRGSYNEQFF
TRBV7-9 | CASSLLAGGLKDEQFF
TRBV5-6 | CASSRLDRGSVIGGGYTF
TRBV4-3 | CASRSRTGGIYEQYF
TRBV2 | CASSETGASGREETQYF